The clone carrying this T cell receptor (beta chain) was detected a few times. Amplification of TCR alpha and beta CDR3 regions from RNA used iRepertoire nested multiplex PCR. TCRdb re-called the multiplex PCR reads with MiXCR, one entry per CDR3 protein. The data contain 150,000 to 200,000 distinct CDR3 sequences, approximately 30% of them seen just once; the ten biggest clones take up 20% to 25%. Germline V gives CDR1 SGHVS, CDR2 FNYEAQ. The CDR3 length is 15 residues. Trimming stripped 2 bases from V and 5 bases from J, with 12 bases between. The sample is drawn from a study of glioma-infiltrating T cells.

The origin of this receptor is a human donor with low-grade glioma or glioblastoma, undergoing nonglioma brain surgery, or in good health (not recorded which). The specimen was glioma tissue, nonneoplastic brain tissue, or PBMCs (not recorded which). V is TRBV7-6 and J is TRBJ2-2; D is possibly TRBD2 (5 bases). CDR3 sequence reads: CASSLQTPGTGELFF. For the CDR3, the DNA is TGTGCCAGCAGCTTACAAACGCCGGGGACCGGGGAGCTGTTTTTT.